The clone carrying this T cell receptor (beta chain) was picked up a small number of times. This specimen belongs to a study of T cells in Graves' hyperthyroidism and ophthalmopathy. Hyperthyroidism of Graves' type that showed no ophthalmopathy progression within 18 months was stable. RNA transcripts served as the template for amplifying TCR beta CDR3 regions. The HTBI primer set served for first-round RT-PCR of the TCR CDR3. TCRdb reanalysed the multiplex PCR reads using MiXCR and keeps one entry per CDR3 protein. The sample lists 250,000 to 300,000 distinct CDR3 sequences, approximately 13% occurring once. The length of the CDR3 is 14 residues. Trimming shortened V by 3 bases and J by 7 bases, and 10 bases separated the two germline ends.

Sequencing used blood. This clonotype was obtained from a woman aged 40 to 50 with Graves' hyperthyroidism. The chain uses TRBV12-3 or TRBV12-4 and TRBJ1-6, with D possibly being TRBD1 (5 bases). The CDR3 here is CASSFVGENSPLHF. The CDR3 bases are TGTGCCAGCAGTTTTGTAGGGGAGAATTCACCCCTCCACTTT.